This TCR beta chain was recovered during a study of T cell responses to AZD1222 COVID-19 vaccine. Sequenced by immunoSEQ multiplex PCR; TCRdb stores in-frame clones only, minus some. The repertoire holds 92,000 or so clones, with 80% to 90% as singletons. General study results and limits: Per reports, nearly half of all spike-specific TCRs target regions that are unmutated in variants. The donor cohort was predominantly white British with a female majority, and clonal diversity may have been underestimated.

Between the trimmed V and J ends, which lost 1 base and 4 bases, there was a span of 7 bases. The CDR3 contains 13 residues. Germline CDR1 and CDR2: SGHTA and FQGTGA. About this clone: Its antigen is not known.

Specimen: peripheral blood, collected on day 0 of AZD1222 vaccination. V usage is TRBV7-3 and J usage is TRBJ2-5; D remains unclear. The receptor comes from an adult in good health. Written as DNA, the CDR3 is TGTGCCAGCAGCTTAAGGGCCCGAGAGACCCAGTACTTC. Protein product: CASSLRARETQYF.